A selection of T cell receptor beta chains follows, all from one sample in a study of blood T cell repertoires in COVID-19. Repertoires were generated with immunoSEQ multiplex PCR, while TCRdb's copy carries only in-frame clones and drops some. The sample carries roughly 130,000 clones, 75% to 90% recorded once. The sequenced sample was peripheral blood. These receptors came from a man aged 35 to 55 with acute or convalescent COVID-19. Each CDR3 is given with its conserved first and last residue.

>TRBJ1-3|TRBV18
CASSVRGNTIYF
>TRBJ2-5|TRBV24-1
CATSEPTGGSETQYF
>TRBJ1-1|TRBV24-1
CATAQANTEAFF
>TRBJ2-1|TRBV24-1
CATSDGRSSSYNEQFF
>TRBJ1-1|TRBV29-1
CSVEVGPRKTEAFF
>TRBJ1-5|TRBV10-2
CASSESGHRNQPQHF
>TRBJ1-1|TRBV6-4
CASRPQGSNGEAFF
>TRBJ2-3|TRBV10-2
CASSEGLAPDTQYF
>TRBJ2-7|TRBV6-5
CASSSLAGGAEQYF
>TRBJ1-2|TRBV4-2
CASRRQGASWGYTF
>TRBJ2-7|TRBV7-2
CASSSGTGRYEQYF
>TRBJ1-3|TRBV12-5
CASGLVLGNTIYF
>TRBJ2-4|TRBV18
CASSHSGPVENIQYF
>TRBJ1-1|TRBV11-3
CASSLGTGSNTEAFF
>TRBJ1-2|TRBV5-1
CASSLSGQGNSGYTF
>TRBJ1-1|TRBV30
CAWSVRQYTEAFF
>TRBJ1-1|TRBV10-3
CAITRGENTEAFF
>TRBJ1-2|TRBV21-1
CASSKRGGRRKDYGYTF
>TRBJ2-7|TRBV5-1
CASSPTGGIDEQYF
>TRBJ1-5|TRBV3-1/TRBV3-2
CASSQDVGAPQHF
>TRBJ1-3|TRBV5-1
CASSDERTVSGNTIYF
>TRBJ2-7|TRBV5-1
CASRLSGEGGPKEQYF
>TRBJ2-7|TRBV10-1
CASSAGTEASYEQYF
>TRBJ2-3|TRBV9
CASSPDRVSGDTQYF
>TRBJ2-1|TRBV27
CASSFNPPPGQKNNEQFF
>TRBJ2-7|TRBV3-1/TRBV3-2
CASSKGAQAYEQYF
>TRBJ1-5|TRBV6-2/TRBV6-3
CASSYRFTDQPQHF
>TRBJ2-3|TRBV3-1/TRBV3-2
CASSTYSSGEGDTQYF
>TRBJ1-2|TRBV7-9
CASSLGSGGEGYTF
>TRBJ1-1|TRBV29-1
CSVEANTEAFF
>TRBJ1-2|TRBV29-1
CSVEPEGGYTF
>TRBJ1-2|TRBV6-5
CASSPRGRTDGYTF
>TRBJ1-1|TRBV15
CATSRDWVSGIPEAFF